The 13 T cell receptor beta chains presented below share a single source sample, sequenced in a study of cytomegalovirus exposure and HLA in healthy donors. The PCR ran on 60 Vbeta and 13 Jbeta primers. Clones were read by immunoSEQ multiplex PCR, and TCRdb kept only the in-frame ones, dropping some. This table holds 85,000 to 100,000 clones, about four fifths found once. Sequenced material: PBMCs. The receptors derive from a woman aged 18-29 years in good health and CMV-seropositive.

In DNA form, the CDR3 reads TGTGCCAGCAGCTTAGATTCCAAGGGGTCGGTCTACGAGCAGTACTTC. This codes for CASSLDSKGSVYEQYF. V and J are TRBV11-2 and TRBJ2-7; TRBD1 is a possible D gene (5 bases). V was trimmed by 0 bases and J by 3 bases, leaving 15 bases between them. This CDR3 is built from 16 residues. Germline V gene data show CDR1 as SGHAT and CDR2 as FQNNGV.

The V call is TRBV13, the J call TRBJ1-2, with TRBD1 as a possible D gene (5 bases). The CDR3 has 13 residues. The germline V and J ends were trimmed by 6 bases and 4 bases, with 12 bases remaining between them. Germline CDR1 is PRHDT and CDR2 is FYEKMQ (reference sequence). The CDR3: CASRLRASYGYTF. The CDR3 DNA sequence: TGTGCCAGCAGACTCAGGGCGAGCTATGGCTACACCTTC. The variable domain in full, completed from reference TRBV13 and TRBJ1-2, reads AAGVIQSPRHLIKEKRETATLKCYPIPRHDTVYWYQQGPGQDPQFLISFYEKMQSDKGSIPDRFSAQQFSDYHSELNMSSLELGDSALYFCASRLRASYGYTFGSGTRLTVV.

In this sample, this clone turned up a few times. The chain uses TRBV6-6 and TRBJ1-1; D remains ambiguous. V gave up 4 bases and J gave up 0 bases, with 6 bases separating them. Per germline, CDR1 MNHNY and CDR2 SVGAGI (reference sequence). This CDR3 has 13 residues. The CDR3 here is CASSSHMNTEAFF. Written as DNA, the CDR3 is TGTGCCAGCAGTTCCCACATGAACACTGAAGCTTTCTTT.

The chain carries TRBV7-8 and TRBJ2-6, with D hard to call. The CDR3 runs to 20 residues. The germline V gene has CDR1 SGHVS and CDR2 FQNEAQ. The V gene lost 0 bases and the J gene lost 0 bases, with 18 bases spanning the gap. As DNA, the CDR3 is TGTGCCAGCAGCTTAGCGCCCCGTACAGAATACGACTCTGGGGCCAACGTCCTGACTTTC. Translation gives CASSLAPRTEYDSGANVLTF.

This rearrangement joins TRBV5-1 to TRBJ1-5; D remains ambiguous. V dropped 4 bases and J dropped 2 bases, with 13 bases sitting between them. Germline V gene lookup returns CDR1 SGHRS and CDR2 YFSETQ. The CDR3 totals 15 residues. CDR3 in DNA: TGCGCCAGCAGCCCAACGGCCGGGGGCAATCAGCCCCAGCATTTT. This encodes CASSPTAGGNQPQHF.

The chain has TRBV9 and TRBJ1-3; 8 nucleotides agree with TRBD1. This CDR3 spans 15 amino acids. In germline, CDR1 is SGDLS, CDR2 YYNGEE. V gave up 6 bases and J gave up 3 bases; unmatched junction bases: 8. DNA of the CDR3: TGTGCCAGCAACCGACAGGGGTCAGGTGGAAACACCATATATTTT. Protein: CASNRQGSGGNTIYF.

This clone was found a few times. The J gene is TRBJ2-5, the V gene TRBV6-1; TRBD1 aligns across 7 bases. CDR3 length: 16 amino acids. V dropped 1 base and J dropped 4; count of bases not matched to a gene: 9. Germline values: CDR1 MNHNS, CDR2 SASEGT. The CDR3 nucleotides are TGTGCCAGCAGTGAAGAGTCAGGGGGTTCGGTAGAGACCCAGTACTTC. This sequence encodes CASSEESGGSVETQYF.

The chain combines TRBV28 with TRBJ2-2; tentative D call: TRBD1 (5 bases). The V gene lost 4 bases and the J gene lost 7 bases, with 22 bases spanning the gap. The V gene's germline CDR1 is MDHEN and CDR2 SYDVKM. The CDR3 extends over 17 amino acids. This CDR3 reads CASSSWNVVQGYGELFF. As DNA, the CDR3 is TGTGCCAGCAGTTCCTGGAACGTAGTCCAGGGATACGGGGAGCTGTTTTTT.

This chain connects TRBV29-1 to TRBJ2-1; 13 bases line up with TRBD2. Germline CDR1 and CDR2: SQVTM and ANQGSEA. The V segment lost 7 bases and the J segment 7 bases; nucleotides outside the gene matches: 10. There are 15 residues in the CDR3. The chain's CDR3 is CSARTSGSTWNEQFF. As DNA, the CDR3 is TGCAGCGCCCGGACTAGCGGGAGTACTTGGAATGAGCAGTTCTTC.

This chain joins TRBV12-5 and TRBJ2-3; 10 nucleotides agree with TRBD2. The CDR3 is made up of 16 amino acids. The trim removed 3 bases at V and 4 bases at J, leaving 7 bases unmatched. Germline V gene lookup returns CDR1 LGHNT and CDR2 FRNRAP. The CDR3 sequence: CASGFPGLARADTQYF. The CDR3 DNA reads TGTGCTAGTGGTTTCCCGGGACTAGCGAGGGCAGATACGCAGTATTTT.

V usage is TRBV20-1 and J usage is TRBJ1-2; D is possibly TRBD1 (5 bases). The CDR3 loop spans 11 amino acids. Per germline, CDR1 DFQATT and CDR2 SNEGSKA (reference sequence). V was trimmed by 1 base and J by 8 bases, leaving 8 bases between them. The chain's CDR3 is CSARVDKGYTF. CDR3 in DNA: TGCAGTGCTAGAGTGGACAAAGGCTACACCTTC.

This chain connects TRBV7-9 to TRBJ1-1; possible D gene TRBD1, 5 bases. V was pared by 7 bases and J by 0 bases, with 15 bases between. The germline V gene has CDR1 SEHNR and CDR2 FQNEAQ (reference sequence). The CDR3 is 15 amino acids. CDR3 DNA sequence: TGTGCCAGCACCGAATTACAGGTGATGAACACTGAAGCTTTCTTT. This codes for CASTELQVMNTEAFF.

In its sample, this clone was seen once. The chain employs TRBV6-5 and TRBJ2-5, with 9 bases that match TRBD1. V shed 6 bases and J 5 bases; nucleotides not matched to a gene: 10. This CDR3 spans 15 amino acids. Germline CDR1 is MNHEY and CDR2 is SVGAGI. The CDR3: CASSQQGAVGETQYF. The CDR3 bases are TGTGCCAGCAGCCAACAGGGGGCAGTAGGGGAGACCCAGTACTTC.